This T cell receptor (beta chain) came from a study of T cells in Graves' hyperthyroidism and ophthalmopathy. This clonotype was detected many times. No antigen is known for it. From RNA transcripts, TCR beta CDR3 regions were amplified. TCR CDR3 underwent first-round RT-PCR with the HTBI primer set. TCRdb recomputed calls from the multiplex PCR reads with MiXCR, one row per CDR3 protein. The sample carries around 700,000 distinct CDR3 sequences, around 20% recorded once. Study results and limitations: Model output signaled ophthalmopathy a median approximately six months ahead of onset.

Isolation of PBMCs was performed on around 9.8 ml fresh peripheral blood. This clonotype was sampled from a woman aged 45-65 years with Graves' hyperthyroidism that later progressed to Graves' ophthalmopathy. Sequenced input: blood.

The CDR3, as DNA: TGTGCCAGCAGCCAAGGGCCGGGCTCGAACACTGAAGCTTTCTTT. This sequence encodes CASSQGPGSNTEAFF. The chain joins TRBV3-1 to TRBJ1-1; D ambiguous. V shed 1 base and J shed 1 base, with 10 bases lying between them. The CDR3 length is 15 residues. Germline lookup yields CDR1 LGHDT and CDR2 YNNKEL (reference sequence).